These 15 T cell receptor beta chains were all obtained from the same sample, sequenced in a study of T cell changes during pregnancy in multiple sclerosis. Libraries were prepared by immunoSEQ multiplex PCR; TCRdb keeps only in-frame clonotypes and omits some of them. Altogether about 18,000 clones are present, roughly 84% being singletons, with the ten largest covering around 9.9%. The material sequenced was CD8+ T cells from peripheral blood mononuclear cells, taken after pregnancy. All receptors derive from a female donor with multiple sclerosis, enrolled in a pregnancy study.

DNA for the CDR3: TGTGCCAGCTCATCACTACAGGGTGAAGAGACCCAGTACTTC. Protein product: CASSSLQGEETQYF. V and J are TRBV18 and TRBJ2-5; possibly TRBD1 for D (6 bases). Between the trimmed V and J ends, which lost 5 bases and 3 bases, there was a span of 13 bases. In germline, CDR1 is KGHSH, CDR2 LQKENI. The CDR3 is made up of 14 amino acids. The full variable domain, completed using reference TRBV18 and TRBJ2-5, is NAGVMQNPRHLVRRRGQEARLRCSPMKGHSHVYWYRQLPEEGLKFMVYLQKENIIDESGMPKERFSAEFPKEGPSILRIQQVVRGDSAAYFCASSSLQGEETQYFGPGTRLLVL.

The V and J genes are TRBV5-1 and TRBJ2-1, with D unclear. Germline V lookup: CDR1 SGHRS, CDR2 YFSETQ. The ends were cut back, 3 bases at V and 5 bases at J, with 6 bases in the middle. This CDR3 contains 12 residues. The CDR3 region has the DNA TGCGCCAGCAGCTCGCGAAACAATGAGCAGTTCTTC. Translating gives CASSSRNNEQFF.

The count of this clone is one. This chain joins TRBV14 and TRBJ2-5; 14 bases align to TRBD2. Germline V lookup: CDR1 SGHDN, CDR2 FVKESK. This CDR3 spans 19 amino acids. V was clipped by 0 bases and J by 5 bases; unmatched bases: 11. For the CDR3, the DNA is TGTGCCAGCAGCCAAGATCAGCCGGGACTAGCGGGAGAGAGGGAGACCCAGTACTTC. This codes for CASSQDQPGLAGERETQYF.

This clone was found once. Relative to the germline gene, one junction end is altered; a read error may explain this. V and J are TRBV2 and TRBJ2-4, with 15 bases that match TRBD2. From germline, CDR1 is SNHLY and CDR2 FYNNEI. The CDR3 spans 19 residues. Here the CDR3 reads CASSAPFRTSGRARNIQYF. The CDR3, as DNA: TGTGCCAGCAGCGCTCCTTTCCGGACTAGCGGGAGGGCCAGAAACATTCAGTACTTC.

This CDR3 reads CASSPGGRPEYEKLFF. Here the CDR3 DNA reads TGTGCCAGCAGTCCGGGGGGTCGGCCAGAGTATGAAAAACTGTTTTTT. The gene calls are TRBV28 and TRBJ1-4, with D possibly matching TRBD1 (5 bases). CDR3 length: 16 residues. Looked up from germline, CDR1 is MDHEN and CDR2 is SYDVKM. Trimming pared 5 bases from V and 6 bases from J, leaving 19 bases between. The entire variable domain, with the rest obtained from reference TRBV28 and TRBJ1-4, is as follows: DVKVTQSSRYLVKRTGEKVFLECVQDMDHENMFWYRQDPGLGLRLIYFSYDVKMKEKGDIPEGYSVSREKKERFSLILESASTNQTSMYLCASSPGGRPEYEKLFFGSGTQLSVL.

A few counts support this clone. V and J are TRBV7-9 and TRBJ2-7; 7 bases fit TRBD1. Per germline, CDR1 SEHNR and CDR2 FQNEAQ (reference sequence). This CDR3 contains 14 residues. Losses at the gene ends were 4 bases for V and 2 bases for J; bases not matched to a gene: 5. Here the CDR3 reads CASSSRDSPYEQYF. The CDR3 nucleotides read TGTGCCAGCAGCTCCCGGGACAGCCCCTACGAGCAGTACTTC.

The chain couples TRBV27 to TRBJ2-7; 8 nucleotides line up with TRBD1. The trim removed 3 bases at V and 5 bases at J, leaving 6 bases unmatched. CDR1 and CDR2 (germline): MNHEY, SMNVEV (reference sequence). This CDR3 has 14 residues. The CDR3 nucleotides are TGTGCCAGCAGTTTTGTCAGGGGGCCTCACGAGCAGTACTTC. Translated: CASSFVRGPHEQYF.

The chain has TRBV27 and TRBJ2-2; 7 positions agree with TRBD2. CDR1 is MNHEY and CDR2 is SMNVEV in the germline V gene (reference sequence). The CDR3 runs 16 residues. V was pared by 5 bases and J by 3 bases, with 9 bases of the junction left unmatched. This CDR3 reads CASSPRSGKHTGELFF. The DNA of the CDR3 is TGTGCCAGCAGTCCCAGAAGCGGGAAACACACCGGGGAGCTGTTTTTT.

The chain employs TRBV27 and TRBJ1-3; D is unresolved. V lost 2 bases and J 4 bases, leaving 15 bases between the germline ends. Germline V lookup: CDR1 MNHEY, CDR2 SMNVEV (reference sequence). CDR3 length: 16 residues. The CDR3 DNA reads TGTGCCAGCAGTTTAACAAGCGAGGGCCTGGGAAACACCATATATTTT. Amino acid sequence: CASSLTSEGLGNTIYF.

The rearrangement links TRBV7-6 to TRBJ1-1, with unresolved D. V was pared by 2 bases and J by 0 bases, with 10 bases between. CDR3 length: 15 amino acids. Germline loops: CDR1 SGHVS, CDR2 FNYEAQ. The CDR3 spells CASSLPAQLNTEAFF. The CDR3 coding sequence is TGTGCCAGCAGCTTACCCGCCCAGTTGAACACTGAAGCTTTCTTT.

The CDR3 nucleotides read TGCGCCAGCAGAGTACTAGCGGGAGGGCCATCCTACAATGAGCAGTTCTTC. Protein sequence: CASRVLAGGPSYNEQFF. The chain is built from TRBV5-1 and TRBJ2-1; 13 bases map to TRBD2. J lost 1 base, V lost 5 bases, and 6 bases had no gene match. This CDR3 has 17 amino acids. Germline V lookup: CDR1 SGHRS, CDR2 YFSETQ.

The chain is built from TRBV7-9 and TRBJ2-7; 7 bases line up with TRBD1. V shed 0 bases, J shed 2 bases, and the junction held 4 bases outside the gene matches. The CDR3 consists of 15 residues. Germline assignment: CDR1 SEHNR and CDR2 FQNEAQ (reference sequence). The CDR3 loop is CASSLAGGETYEQYF. CDR3 DNA sequence: TGTGCCAGCAGCTTAGCAGGGGGCGAAACCTACGAGCAGTACTTC.

This chain links TRBV27 with TRBJ2-7; D gene uncertain. Per germline, CDR1 MNHEY and CDR2 SMNVEV (reference sequence). Trimming pared 5 bases from V and 5 bases from J, leaving 13 bases between. This CDR3 spans 13 amino acids. The CDR3 DNA follows: TGTGCCAGCAGTAACTTCATTACGCACGAGCAGTACTTC. This codes for CASSNFITHEQYF.

The V gene is TRBV27, the J gene TRBJ2-1; TRBD2 is a possible D gene (6 bases). Trimming took 3 bases from V and 4 from J, leaving 13 bases between them. This CDR3 spans 15 amino acids. Germline lookup yields CDR1 MNHEY and CDR2 SMNVEV (reference sequence). CDR3 DNA sequence: TGTGCCAGCAGTTTCCTCGGGGACTTGTACAATGAGCAGTTCTTC. It encodes CASSFLGDLYNEQFF.

This chain joins TRBV5-4 and TRBJ2-7; perhaps TRBD2 as D (6 bases). Trimming left V 0 bases short and J 2 bases short, with 15 bases between. CDR3 size: 16 residues. Per germline, CDR1 SGHNT and CDR2 YYREEE (reference sequence). CDR3 bases: TGTGCCAGCAGCTTGGGCGGGGCCGCATCTACCTACGAGCAGTACTTC. Amino acids: CASSLGGAASTYEQYF.